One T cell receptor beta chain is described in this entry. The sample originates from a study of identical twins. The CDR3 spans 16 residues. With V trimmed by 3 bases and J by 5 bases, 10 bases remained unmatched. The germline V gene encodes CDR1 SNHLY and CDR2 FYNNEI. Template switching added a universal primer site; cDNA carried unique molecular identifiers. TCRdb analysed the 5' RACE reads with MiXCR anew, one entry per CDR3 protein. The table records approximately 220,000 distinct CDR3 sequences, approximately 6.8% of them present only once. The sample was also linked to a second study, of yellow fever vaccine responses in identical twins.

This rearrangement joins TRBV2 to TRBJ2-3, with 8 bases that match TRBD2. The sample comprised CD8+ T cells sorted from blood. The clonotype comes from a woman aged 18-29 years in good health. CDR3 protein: CASSDGLAGRRDTQYF. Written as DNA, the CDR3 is TGTGCCAGCAGTGACGGGCTAGCGGGTCGGCGAGATACGCAGTATTTT.